One sample yielded the 8 T cell receptor beta chains listed below, sequenced in a study of shared clonotypes between healthy human individuals. Data came from immunoSEQ multiplex PCR; TCRdb stores just in-frame clones and leaves some out. The sample records roughly 1,600,000 clones, approximately 98.5% being singletons. The source material was naive CD4+ T cells sorted from blood. The sample's subset: CD45RA+ positively selected. The source of these receptors is a man aged 25-45 years in good health.

The chain joins TRBV9 to TRBJ2-4, with 9 bases fitting TRBD1. The CDR3 sequence is 15 residues long. The V gene's germline CDR1 is SGDLS and CDR2 YYNGEE. J gave up 8 bases and V 4 bases, and 10 bases lay outside the gene matches. For the CDR3, the DNA is TGTGCCAGCAGCTCATCACCCGGGACAGGGTACATTCAGTACTTC. It yields the protein CASSSSPGTGYIQYF. The full variable domain, rest sourced from reference TRBV9 and TRBJ2-4, is DSGVTQTPKHLITATGQRVTLRCSPRSGDLSVYWYQQSLDQGLQFLIQYYNGEERAKGNILERFSAQQFPDLHSELNLSSLELGDSALYFCASSSSPGTGYIQYFGAGTRLSVL.

The V and J genes are TRBV5-1 and TRBJ2-4; 7 nucleotides align to TRBD1. V lost 0 bases and J lost 8; bases outside the gene matches: 5. The CDR3 extends over 14 amino acids. Germline V gene data show CDR1 as SGHRS and CDR2 as YFSETQ. CDR3 residues: CASSLEGASDIQYF. Here the CDR3 DNA reads TGCGCCAGCAGCTTGGAGGGGGCCTCGGACATTCAGTACTTC.

V gene TRBV29-1 combines with J gene TRBJ2-3; D is possibly TRBD2 (5 bases). The CDR3 length is 14 residues. The germline V gene has CDR1 SQVTM and CDR2 ANQGSEA. V lost 6 bases and J 3 bases, leaving 16 bases between the germline ends. CDR3 in DNA: TGCAGCGTGCGAAGCGGACTTAGTACAGATACGCAGTATTTT. Amino acid sequence: CSVRSGLSTDTQYF.

The rearrangement links TRBV19 to TRBJ2-7; D is ambiguous. V lost 1 base, J lost 6 bases, and 10 bases lay in between. This CDR3 has 13 residues. Germline V gene lookup returns CDR1 LNHDA and CDR2 SQIVND (reference sequence). The CDR3 region is CASSIALVGEQYF. CDR3 DNA: TGTGCCAGTAGTATAGCCCTCGTGGGCGAGCAGTACTTC. Full variable domain (remainder filled in from reference TRBV19 and TRBJ2-7): DGGITQSPKYLFRKEGQNVTLSCEQNLNHDAMYWYRQDPGQGLRLIYYSQIVNDFQKGDIAEGYSVSREKKESFPLTVTSAQKNPTAFYLCASSIALVGEQYFGPGTRLTVT.

The genes are TRBV2 and TRBJ2-7; D might be TRBD1 or TRBD2, each matching 5 bases. The CDR3 is made up of 18 amino acids. Germline CDR1 is SNHLY and CDR2 is FYNNEI. With 8 bases removed from V and 2 bases from J, the gap between germline ends came to 28 bases. CDR3: CASEGLEVETGVPYEQYF. The CDR3 coding sequence is TGTGCCAGCGAGGGCTTGGAGGTCGAAACAGGCGTTCCCTACGAGCAGTACTTC.

This clone was recorded once. The V gene is TRBV10-3, the J gene TRBJ2-1; tentatively, D is TRBD1 (6 bases). Germline-derived CDR1 and CDR2 are ENHRY and SYGVKD. Trimming pared 7 bases from V and 7 bases from J, leaving 23 bases between. The CDR3 has 16 residues. The CDR3 DNA sequence: TGTGCCATCAAAGACCCAACAGGGTCAGCGAGGAATGAGCAGTTCTTC. Translated, it gives CAIKDPTGSARNEQFF.

This clone occurred once. The chain couples TRBV2 to TRBJ2-3; D might be TRBD1 or TRBD2, each matching 6 bases. The V gene's germline CDR1 is SNHLY and CDR2 FYNNEI. Trimming shortened V by 8 bases and J by 4 bases, and 10 bases separated the two germline ends. The CDR3 consists of 12 residues. This CDR3 is CASGRGADTQYF. CDR3 DNA: TGTGCCAGCGGAAGGGGGGCAGATACGCAGTATTTT. Full variable domain (outside the CDR3, taken from reference TRBV2 and TRBJ2-3): EPEVTQTPSHQVTQMGQEVILRCVPISNHLYFYWYRQILGQKVEFLVSFYNNEISEKSEIFDDQFSVERPDGSNFTLKIRSTKLEDSAMYFCASGRGADTQYFGPGTRLTVL.

The CDR3 sequence: CASSVVRTSGSSTDTQYF. The CDR3 DNA reads as TGTGCCAGCAGCGTAGTTAGGACTAGCGGGAGTAGCACAGATACGCAGTATTTT. The chain carries TRBV9 and TRBJ2-3; 13 positions agree with TRBD2. The germline CDR1 and CDR2 sequences are SGDLS and YYNGEE. Trimming removed 0 bases from V and 0 bases from J; junction bases left unmatched: 4. The CDR3 has 18 amino acids.